These 26 T cell receptor beta chains were sequenced from one sample in a study of radiation and T cells in renal cell carcinoma. Time point: baseline pretreatment blood. Treatment meaning: 15 Gy SBRT to primary tumor, nephrectomy 4 weeks later. Measured with immunoSEQ multiplex PCR; TCRdb has only the in-frame clones, and not every one. Seen here are 150,000 or so clones, roughly 84% observed once, and the top ten hold 12%. Source: blood, taken from a patient whose treatment included radiotherapy and nephrectomy. These receptors were taken from a woman in her 50s with renal cell carcinoma.

The rearrangement links TRBV13 to TRBJ2-7; D unclear. The CDR3 totals 14 residues. Germline V gives CDR1 PRHDT, CDR2 FYEKMQ (reference sequence). With 3 bases removed from V and 4 bases from J, the gap between germline ends came to 13 bases. DNA for the CDR3: TGTGCCAGCAGCTTGTGGCCTATGGGGTACGAGCAGTACTTC. It is translated as CASSLWPMGYEQYF.

The chain couples TRBV2 to TRBJ2-7; 8 bases map to TRBD2. The trim removed 6 bases at V and 0 bases at J, leaving 10 bases unmatched. The CDR3 consists of 16 residues. Germline V gene lookup returns CDR1 SNHLY and CDR2 FYNNEI. CDR3 bases: TGTGCCAGCAGCGAGGGCCTAGCGGGTCCCTCCTACGAGCAGTACTTC. Translating it yields CASSEGLAGPSYEQYF.

The chain uses TRBV5-5 and TRBJ1-1, with D hard to call. V lost 6 bases and J 2 bases, leaving 5 bases between the germline ends. This CDR3 spans 11 amino acids. The V gene's germline CDR1 is SGHKS and CDR2 YYEKEE (reference sequence). This CDR3 reads CASNLNTEAFF. The CDR3, as DNA: TGTGCCAGCAACCTTAACACTGAAGCTTTCTTT.

This chain connects TRBV5-6 to TRBJ2-1; 9 bases agree with TRBD1. This CDR3 has 15 residues. The germline V gene encodes CDR1 SGHDT and CDR2 YYEEEE. Trimming took 5 bases from V and 7 from J; bases not matched to a gene: 10. CDR3 coding DNA: TGTGCCAGCAGTTTCGGGACAGGGTTTCTTAATGAGCAGTTCTTC. Its translation is CASSFGTGFLNEQFF.

The V call is TRBV7-9, the J call TRBJ2-7, with D unclear. This CDR3 is built from 16 residues. The germline V and J ends were trimmed by 5 bases and 0 bases, with 17 bases remaining between them. Per germline, CDR1 SEHNR and CDR2 FQNEAQ (reference sequence). The CDR3 DNA reads TGTGCCAGCAGCCCTTCAAGGTCGAGAATCTCCTACGAGCAGTACTTC. This translates into CASSPSRSRISYEQYF.

This clone was seen only a few times. The rearrangement uses TRBV5-4 and TRBJ1-4, with a tentative D call TRBD1 (5 bases). V was trimmed by 4 bases and J by 8 bases, leaving 15 bases between them. The CDR3 extends over 14 amino acids. Looked up from germline, CDR1 is SGHNT and CDR2 is YYREEE (reference sequence). CDR3 bases: TGTGCCAGCAGCCGGGACCTCATCGCCGAAAAACTGTTTTTT. Residues: CASSRDLIAEKLFF.

This rearrangement joins TRBV4-1 to TRBJ2-7, with D perhaps TRBD1 or TRBD2 (5 bases each). In germline, CDR1 is MGHRA, CDR2 YSYEKL. The CDR3 has 13 residues. The V end lost 6 bases, the J end lost 7 bases, and 16 bases lay between the germline ends. The CDR3 nucleotides are TGCGCCAGCAGAGGGGACCCCTACATGGAGCAGTACTTC. Translation gives CASRGDPYMEQYF.

This clone showed up just once. This rearrangement joins TRBV15 to TRBJ2-7; D ambiguous. The CDR3 runs to 13 residues. V lost 0 bases, J lost 5 bases, and 8 bases lay in between. Germline V lookup: CDR1 LNHNV, CDR2 YYDKDF (reference sequence). The CDR3 is CATSREFDDEQYF. Written as DNA, the CDR3 is TGTGCCACCAGCAGAGAGTTCGACGACGAGCAGTACTTC.

V usage is TRBV6-5 and J usage is TRBJ1-4; no firm D call. The CDR3 spans 15 residues. CDR1 and CDR2 from the germline V gene are MNHEY and SVGAGI. V was clipped by 6 bases and J by 1 base, with 12 bases between them. The CDR3: CASRKGRGTNEKLFF. In DNA form, the CDR3 reads TGTGCCAGCAGGAAAGGTCGTGGAACTAATGAAAAACTGTTTTTT.

The genes are TRBV6-1 and TRBJ1-2; possible D gene TRBD1, 5 bases. V was pared by 6 bases and J by 0 bases, with 11 bases between. The CDR3 loop spans 14 amino acids. The germline gives CDR1 MNHNS, CDR2 SASEGT. CDR3 loop: CASRKTAPNYGYTF. The DNA of the CDR3 is TGTGCCAGCAGGAAGACAGCCCCTAACTATGGCTACACCTTC.

This clone was observed a handful of times. The chain couples TRBV2 to TRBJ1-2; 7 nucleotides agree with TRBD1. V was clipped by 3 bases and J by 5 bases; unmatched bases: 3. Germline values: CDR1 SNHLY, CDR2 FYNNEI. CDR3 size: 13 residues. The CDR3 reads CASSDTRGYGYTF. Written as DNA, the CDR3 is TGTGCCAGCAGTGACACCAGGGGGTATGGCTACACCTTC. Full variable domain (outside the CDR3, taken from reference TRBV2 and TRBJ1-2): EPEVTQTPSHQVTQMGQEVILRCVPISNHLYFYWYRQILGQKVEFLVSFYNNEISEKSEIFDDQFSVERPDGSNFTLKIRSTKLEDSAMYFCASSDTRGYGYTFGSGTRLTVV.

CDR3 sequence (DNA): TGTGCCAGCAGCTTAGTAAGGGGCGAGCAGTACTTC. Protein: CASSLVRGEQYF. The chain carries TRBV7-6 and TRBJ2-7; perhaps TRBD1 as D (5 bases). This CDR3 spans 12 amino acids. CDR1 is SGHVS, CDR2 FNYEAQ, per germline. The V and J ends lost 1 base and 6 bases respectively, with 7 bases between them. The full variable domain, completed using reference TRBV7-6 and TRBJ2-7, is GAGVSQSPRYKVTKRGQDVALRCDPISGHVSLYWYRQALGQGPEFLTYFNYEAQQDKSGLPNDRFSAERPEGSISTLTIQRTEQRDSAMYRCASSLVRGEQYFGPGTRLTVT.

The J gene is TRBJ1-2, the V gene TRBV5-6; D unresolved. This CDR3 region has 14 residues. Germline V CDR1 and CDR2: SGHDT, YYEEEE. V was trimmed by 1 base and J by 4 bases, leaving 11 bases between them. The CDR3 loop reads CASSLYPVPYGYTF. In DNA, the CDR3 is TGTGCCAGCAGCTTGTATCCAGTCCCCTATGGCTACACCTTC. Full variable domain (outside the CDR3, taken from reference TRBV5-6 and TRBJ1-2): DAGVTQSPTHLIKTRGQQVTLRCSPKSGHDTVSWYQQALGQGPQFIFQYYEEEERQRGNFPDRFSGHQFPNYSSELNVNALLLGDSALYLCASSLYPVPYGYTFGSGTRLTVV.

The chain carries TRBV7-2 and TRBJ2-7, with TRBD1 identical over 9 bases. J lost 2 bases, V lost 2 bases, and 4 bases had no gene match. Germline CDR1 reads SGHTA; CDR2 reads FQGNSA. The CDR3 totals 15 residues. CDR3 sequence: CASSLPGQGTYEQYF. CDR3 nucleotide sequence: TGTGCCAGCAGCTTACCGGGACAGGGCACCTACGAGCAGTACTTC.

The V call is TRBV18, the J call TRBJ1-5, with D unclear. Per germline, CDR1 KGHSH and CDR2 LQKENI. V lost 4 bases and J 0 bases, leaving 13 bases between the germline ends. The CDR3 totals 16 residues. The CDR3 sequence is CASSLAQRNSNQPQHF. In nucleotides, the CDR3 is TGTGCCAGCTCACTCGCTCAGCGGAATAGCAATCAGCCCCAGCATTTT.

This chain links TRBV18 with TRBJ2-7; D tentatively reads TRBD1 or TRBD2 (5 bases each). The CDR3 totals 16 residues. Trimming stripped 6 bases from V and 3 bases from J, with 21 bases between. Per the germline V gene, CDR1 is KGHSH and CDR2 is LQKENI. The CDR3 DNA reads as TGTGCCAGCTCTTCCGGGACGGCTCATTTTAGCTACGAGCAGTACTTC. Its translation is CASSSGTAHFSYEQYF.

The chain recombines TRBV14 with TRBJ1-3; D call uncertain. CDR3 size: 15 residues. V gave up 0 bases and J gave up 4 bases, with 10 bases separating them. CDR1 is SGHDN, CDR2 FVKESK, per germline. Here the CDR3 reads CASSQDWGGGNTIYF. The CDR3 nucleotides read TGTGCCAGCAGCCAAGATTGGGGAGGAGGAAACACCATATATTTT.

As DNA, the CDR3 is TGTGCCAGATCGCCCGGGCCCCAGGAATATGGCTACACCTTC. Translation: CARSPGPQEYGYTF. The V and J genes are TRBV2 and TRBJ1-2, with no clear D. V was shortened by 9 bases and J by 5 bases, with 19 bases between the two germline ends. The CDR3 spans 14 residues. The germline V gene encodes CDR1 SNHLY and CDR2 FYNNEI.

The CDR3 DNA sequence: TGTGCCAGCAGGAGGGATGGCTATGGCTACACCTTC. It codes for CASRRDGYGYTF. This chain joins TRBV7-2 and TRBJ1-2; D remains ambiguous. Trimming left V 6 bases short and J 4 bases short, with 9 bases between. The CDR3 contains 12 residues. Germline V lookup: CDR1 SGHTA, CDR2 FQGNSA.

The chain carries TRBV9 and TRBJ1-3; possible D gene TRBD1, 6 bases. CDR3 length equals 15 residues. V lost 0 bases, J lost 1 base, and 8 bases lay in between. In germline, CDR1 is SGDLS, CDR2 YYNGEE. The CDR3, as DNA: TGTGCCAGCAGCGTAGCCACAGGGTCTGGAAACACCATATATTTT. Its translation is CASSVATGSGNTIYF.

This chain joins TRBV2 and TRBJ2-7; 13 bases agree with TRBD2. Germline assignment: CDR1 SNHLY and CDR2 FYNNEI. The CDR3 is 15 amino acids. Unmatched junction bases numbered 4, after V lost 3 bases and J lost 5 bases. CDR3 coding DNA: TGTGCCAGCAGTGAGAGACTAGCGGGGGGCAACGAGCAGTACTTC. It yields the protein CASSERLAGGNEQYF.

Here the CDR3 DNA reads TGTGCCAGTAGTATTCCCATCCGACAGGGGTGGAATGAAAAACTGTTTTTT. Amino acid sequence: CASSIPIRQGWNEKLFF. This rearrangement joins TRBV19 to TRBJ1-4; 8 nucleotides align to TRBD1. The germline V gene encodes CDR1 LNHDA and CDR2 SQIVND (reference sequence). The CDR3 consists of 17 residues. Trimming at V came to 3 bases and at J to 5 bases, leaving 11 bases not matched to a gene. The variable domain in full, with the rest retrieved from reference TRBV19 and TRBJ1-4, is DGGITQSPKYLFRKEGQNVTLSCEQNLNHDAMYWYRQDPGQGLRLIYYSQIVNDFQKGDIAEGYSVSREKKESFPLTVTSAQKNPTAFYLCASSIPIRQGWNEKLFFGSGTQLSVL.

The chain combines TRBV19 with TRBJ1-1; 7 nucleotides agree with TRBD1. Germline CDR1 is LNHDA and CDR2 is SQIVND (reference sequence). This CDR3 spans 17 amino acids. Unmatched junction bases numbered 15, after V lost 7 bases and J lost 1 base. CDR3 residues: CASNSIALGGRNTEAFF. In nucleotides, the CDR3 is TGTGCCAGTAATTCTATAGCACTAGGGGGCCGGAACACTGAAGCTTTCTTT.

The chain is built from TRBV7-6 and TRBJ1-3, with D uncertain. Germline values: CDR1 SGHVS, CDR2 FNYEAQ. The CDR3 has 16 amino acids. V was trimmed by 1 base and J by 4 bases, leaving 14 bases between them. The CDR3 reads CASSLEVEAGGNTIYF. The CDR3 nucleotides are TGTGCCAGCAGCTTAGAGGTGGAGGCAGGAGGAAACACCATATATTTT. Combining the CDR3 with reference TRBV7-6 and TRBJ1-3 gives the whole variable domain GAGVSQSPRYKVTKRGQDVALRCDPISGHVSLYWYRQALGQGPEFLTYFNYEAQQDKSGLPNDRFSAERPEGSISTLTIQRTEQRDSAMYRCASSLEVEAGGNTIYFGEGSWLTVV.

The rearrangement uses TRBV4-2 and TRBJ1-2; 7 bases align to TRBD1. Germline loops: CDR1 LGHNA, CDR2 YNFKEQ. Trimming took 0 bases from V and 6 from J; bases not matched to a gene: 10. CDR3 size: 16 residues. The CDR3 region is CASSQEGGDRSDGYTF. The CDR3, as DNA: TGTGCCAGCAGCCAAGAAGGGGGCGACAGGTCCGATGGCTACACCTTC.

The genes are TRBV6-5 and TRBJ1-2; the match to TRBD1 covers 9 bases. CDR1 MNHEY and CDR2 SVGAGI come from the germline V gene. V was pared by 4 bases and J by 6 bases, with 12 bases of the junction left unmatched. This CDR3 is 16 amino acids long. CDR3 in amino acids: CASSSKGQGGYDGYTF. Written as DNA, the CDR3 is TGTGCCAGCAGTTCAAAGGGACAGGGAGGTTACGATGGCTACACCTTC.